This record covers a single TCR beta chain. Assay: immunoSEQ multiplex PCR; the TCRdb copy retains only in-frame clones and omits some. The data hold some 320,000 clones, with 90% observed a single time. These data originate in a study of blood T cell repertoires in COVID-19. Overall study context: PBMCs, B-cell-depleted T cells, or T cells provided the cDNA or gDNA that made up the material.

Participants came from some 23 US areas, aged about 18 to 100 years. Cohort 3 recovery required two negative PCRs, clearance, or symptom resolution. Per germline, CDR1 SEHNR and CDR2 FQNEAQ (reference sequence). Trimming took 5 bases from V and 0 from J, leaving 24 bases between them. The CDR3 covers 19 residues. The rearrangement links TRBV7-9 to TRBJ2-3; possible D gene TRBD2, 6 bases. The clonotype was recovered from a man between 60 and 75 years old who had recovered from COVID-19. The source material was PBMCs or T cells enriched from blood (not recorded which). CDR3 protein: CASSVPRAGRLTSTDTQYF. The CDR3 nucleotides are TGTGCCAGCAGCGTCCCTCGGGCGGGGCGCCTAACTAGCACAGATACGCAGTATTTT.